These T cell receptor beta chains were read from a single sample in a study of T cell responses to AZD1222 COVID-19 vaccine. Method: immunoSEQ multiplex PCR; TCRdb's copy keeps in-frame clones and lacks some. The table has roughly 40,000 clones, 88% seen once. The sequences come from peripheral blood, collected 28 days after the second dose of the MenACWY control vaccine. The receptors were sampled from an adult who received the MenACWY meningococcal vaccine as a control. Both conserved end residues are part of each CDR3. The D gene is left open where the match is weak. Only part of the rows carry a size: once, few, many, or a class if the clone is expanded.

CDR3 DNA,CDR3 protein,clone size,J gene,D gene,V gene
TGTGCCAGCAGTTTAAGGGGGGTCAATGAGCAGTTCTTC,CASSLRGVNEQFF,-,TRBJ2-1,-,TRBV27
TGTGCCAGCAGACACCAACAGGGACGTAGCAATCAGCCCCAGCATTTT,CASRHQQGRSNQPQHF,-,TRBJ1-5,-,TRBV28
TGTGCCAGCAGTCACCCGGGGTTCGGCAATCAGCCCCAGCATTTT,CASSHPGFGNQPQHF,-,TRBJ1-5,-,TRBV2
TGTGCCAGCAGCAAACGGACCGGGAGGCGCACCGGGGAGCTGTTTTTT,CASSKRTGRRTGELFF,-,TRBJ2-2,TRBD2,TRBV13
TGTGCCACCAGCATAGAGAGCTTAAGCTCTGGAAACACCATATATTTT,CATSIESLSSGNTIYF,-,TRBJ1-3,-,TRBV15
TGTGCCAGCAGTGGATCTAGCGGATCCTACAATGAGCAGTTCTTC,CASSGSSGSYNEQFF,-,TRBJ2-1,TRBD2,TRBV11-2
TGTGCCAGCAGCTTAGATCCAGGAATTCGACAGACCCAGTACTTC,CASSLDPGIRQTQYF,-,TRBJ2-5,-,TRBV11-2
TGTGCCAGCAGCTTAAGCACCGGGGAGCTGTTTTTT,CASSLSTGELFF,-,TRBJ2-2,-,TRBV7-9
TGTGCCAGCAGCTTTAGGGGTCGGGCCTATAATTCACCCCTCCACTTT,CASSFRGRAYNSPLHF,-,TRBJ1-6,-,TRBV5-5
TGTGCCAGCAGCTTTGCGGGGAGCACCTACGAGCAGTACTTC,CASSFAGSTYEQYF,-,TRBJ2-7,-,TRBV7-2
TGTGCCAGCAGTTTATCGGACAGCAACAATGAGCAGTTCTTC,CASSLSDSNNEQFF,few,TRBJ2-1,-,TRBV28
TGTGCCAGCAGTTCCCTCCTACAGGGGATCTACGAGCAGTACTTC,CASSSLLQGIYEQYF,-,TRBJ2-7,TRBD1,TRBV6-2/TRBV6-3
TGTGCCAGCAATAGGGGAAACACTGAAGCTTTCTTT,CASNRGNTEAFF,-,TRBJ1-1,-,TRBV28
TGTGCCAGCAGGCCTGAGGATATACTTTCCACACCTCTCACCGGGGAGCTGTTTTTT,CASRPEDILSTPLTGELFF,-,TRBJ2-2,-,TRBV28
TGTGCCTGGAGTGTACGACCGGAGGAGCTGTTTTTT,CAWSVRPEELFF,-,TRBJ2-2,-,TRBV30
TGCAGCGTTGAAGACGCGACAGGCGGGTTTGAAGCTTTCTTT,CSVEDATGGFEAFF,-,TRBJ1-1,-,TRBV29-1
TGTGCCAGCAGTTTAAAGGGGGAGGGCACAGATACGCAGTATTTT,CASSLKGEGTDTQYF,-,TRBJ2-3,-,TRBV27
TGTGCCAGCAGCCCCCGGGTAGAGGGAGATACGCAGTATTTT,CASSPRVEGDTQYF,-,TRBJ2-3,-,TRBV7-2
TGTGCTAGTGGTTTAGAACCCGGGGAGCTGTTTTTT,CASGLEPGELFF,-,TRBJ2-2,-,TRBV12-5
TGTGCCAGTAGTACGGGACAGGGTTACACTGAAGCTTTCTTT,CASSTGQGYTEAFF,-,TRBJ1-1,TRBD1,TRBV19
TGTGCCAGCTCACCACTCAAGACAGGGAGGGACTCACCCCTCCACTTT,CASSPLKTGRDSPLHF,-,TRBJ1-6,TRBD1,TRBV18
TGCGCCAGCGGGACTAGCGGGAGGAGGGAACAGTTCTTC,CASGTSGRREQFF,-,TRBJ2-1,TRBD2,TRBV5-1
TGTGCCAGCAGGGCTGCGATGGGGAGTGGTGTCTCGAATGAGCAGTTCTTC,CASRAAMGSGVSNEQFF,-,TRBJ2-1,-,TRBV28
TGTGCCAGCTCACCACTAGGCGGGGAAAGCTCCTACGAGCAGTACTTC,CASSPLGGESSYEQYF,-,TRBJ2-7,-,TRBV18
TGTGCCAGCAGCTTAGAGGGACTAGCGGGAGTGAATTTGAAAGAGACCCAGTACTTC,CASSLEGLAGVNLKETQYF,once,TRBJ2-5,TRBD2,TRBV13
TGTGCCAGCAGTGACAAGTGGACTAGCAGCTACAATGAGCAGTTCTTC,CASSDKWTSSYNEQFF,-,TRBJ2-1,TRBD2,TRBV6-4
TGTGCCAGCAGCGTAGATCCTAGCGGGAGGAGGGCCCACAATGAGCAGTTCTTC,CASSVDPSGRRAHNEQFF,-,TRBJ2-1,TRBD2,TRBV9
TGTGCCAGTAGGACTCAATTCCGGAGCTCTGGAAACACCATATATTTT,CASRTQFRSSGNTIYF,few,TRBJ1-3,-,TRBV19
TGTGCCAGCAGTTTAGGGTCTGGGGCCAACGTCCTGACTTTC,CASSLGSGANVLTF,-,TRBJ2-6,-,TRBV6-1
TGTGCCAGCAGAGGGTATGGGTCCTTAAACTATGGCTACACCTTC,CASRGYGSLNYGYTF,-,TRBJ1-2,-,TRBV28